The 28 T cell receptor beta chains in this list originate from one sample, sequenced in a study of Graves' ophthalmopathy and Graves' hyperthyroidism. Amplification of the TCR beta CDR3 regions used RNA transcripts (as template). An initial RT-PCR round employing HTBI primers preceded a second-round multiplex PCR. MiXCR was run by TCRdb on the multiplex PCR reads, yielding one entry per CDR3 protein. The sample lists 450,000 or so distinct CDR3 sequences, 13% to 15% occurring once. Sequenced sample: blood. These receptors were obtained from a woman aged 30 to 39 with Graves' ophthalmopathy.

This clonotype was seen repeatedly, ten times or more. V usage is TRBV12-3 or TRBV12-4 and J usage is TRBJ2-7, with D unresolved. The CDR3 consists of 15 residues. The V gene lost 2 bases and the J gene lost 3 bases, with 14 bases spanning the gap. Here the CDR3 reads CASSLKGPPLYEQYF. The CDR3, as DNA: TGTGCCAGCAGTTTAAAAGGACCTCCCCTCTACGAGCAGTACTTC.

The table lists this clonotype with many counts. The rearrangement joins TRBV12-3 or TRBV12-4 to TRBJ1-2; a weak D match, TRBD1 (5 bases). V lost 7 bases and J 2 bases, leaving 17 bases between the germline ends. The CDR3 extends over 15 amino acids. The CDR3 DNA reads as TGTGCCAGCAATCCTATGGCGGGGGTAAACTATGGCTACACCTTC. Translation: CASNPMAGVNYGYTF.

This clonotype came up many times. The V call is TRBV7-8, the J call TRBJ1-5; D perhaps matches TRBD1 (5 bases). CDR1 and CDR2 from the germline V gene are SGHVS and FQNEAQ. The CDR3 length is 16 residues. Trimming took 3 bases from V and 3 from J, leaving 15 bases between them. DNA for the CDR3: TGTGCCAGCAGCTTGGTTAGGGGAGTCATCAATCAGCCCCAGCATTTT. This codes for CASSLVRGVINQPQHF.

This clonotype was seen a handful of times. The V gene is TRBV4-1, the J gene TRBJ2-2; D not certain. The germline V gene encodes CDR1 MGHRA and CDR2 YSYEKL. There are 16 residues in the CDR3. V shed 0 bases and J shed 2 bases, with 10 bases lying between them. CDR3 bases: TGCGCCAGCAGCCAAGATCTGTCCGCAAACACCGGGGAGCTGTTTTTT. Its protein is CASSQDLSANTGELFF.

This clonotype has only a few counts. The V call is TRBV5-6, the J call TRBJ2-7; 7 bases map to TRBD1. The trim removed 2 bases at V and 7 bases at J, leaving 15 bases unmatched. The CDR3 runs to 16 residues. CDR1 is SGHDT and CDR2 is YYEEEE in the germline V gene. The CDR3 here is CASSFGPERTGVEQYF. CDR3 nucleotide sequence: TGTGCCAGCAGCTTTGGACCCGAACGAACAGGGGTTGAGCAGTACTTC. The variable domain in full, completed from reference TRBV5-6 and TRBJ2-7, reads DAGVTQSPTHLIKTRGQQVTLRCSPKSGHDTVSWYQQALGQGPQFIFQYYEEEERQRGNFPDRFSGHQFPNYSSELNVNALLLGDSALYLCASSFGPERTGVEQYFGPGTRLTVT.

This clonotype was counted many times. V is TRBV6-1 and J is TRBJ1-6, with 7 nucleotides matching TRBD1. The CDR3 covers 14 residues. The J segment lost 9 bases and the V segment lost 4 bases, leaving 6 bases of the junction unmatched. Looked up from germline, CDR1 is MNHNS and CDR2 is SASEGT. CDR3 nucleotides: TGTGCCAGCAGTGCGGGGAGGGGGCCTTCACCCCTCCACTTT. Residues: CASSAGRGPSPLHF.

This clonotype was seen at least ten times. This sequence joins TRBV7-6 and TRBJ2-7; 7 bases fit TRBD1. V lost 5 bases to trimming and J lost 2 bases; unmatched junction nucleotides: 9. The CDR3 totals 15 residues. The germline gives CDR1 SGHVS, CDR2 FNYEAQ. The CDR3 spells CASSLPPGQTYEQYF. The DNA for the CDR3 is TGTGCCAGCAGCCTTCCTCCGGGACAGACCTACGAGCAGTACTTC.

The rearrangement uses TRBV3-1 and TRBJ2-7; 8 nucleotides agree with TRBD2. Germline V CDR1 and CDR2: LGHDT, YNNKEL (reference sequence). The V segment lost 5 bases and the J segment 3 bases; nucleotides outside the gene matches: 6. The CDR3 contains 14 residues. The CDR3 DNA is TGTGCCAGCAGCTACAGCGGGAGTAACTACGAGCAGTACTTC. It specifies CASSYSGSNYEQYF.

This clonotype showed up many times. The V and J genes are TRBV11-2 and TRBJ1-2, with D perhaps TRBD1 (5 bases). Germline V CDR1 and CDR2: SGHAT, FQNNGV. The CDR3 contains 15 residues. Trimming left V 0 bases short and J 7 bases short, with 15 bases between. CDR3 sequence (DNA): TGTGCCAGCAGCTTAGAAGGACAAGCGTATTCTGGCTACACCTTC. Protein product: CASSLEGQAYSGYTF.

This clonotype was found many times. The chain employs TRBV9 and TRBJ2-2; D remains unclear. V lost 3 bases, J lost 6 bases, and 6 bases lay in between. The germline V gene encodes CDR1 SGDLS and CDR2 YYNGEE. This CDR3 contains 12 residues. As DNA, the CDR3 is TGTGCCAGCAGCGAGGCGGCCGGGGAGCTGTTTTTT. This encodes CASSEAAGELFF.

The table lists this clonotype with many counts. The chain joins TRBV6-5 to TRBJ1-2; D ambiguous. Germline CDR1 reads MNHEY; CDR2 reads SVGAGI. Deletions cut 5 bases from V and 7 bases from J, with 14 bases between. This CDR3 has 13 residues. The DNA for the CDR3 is TGTGCCAGCAGTAACGACCCGGGGAGTGGCTACACCTTC. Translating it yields CASSNDPGSGYTF.

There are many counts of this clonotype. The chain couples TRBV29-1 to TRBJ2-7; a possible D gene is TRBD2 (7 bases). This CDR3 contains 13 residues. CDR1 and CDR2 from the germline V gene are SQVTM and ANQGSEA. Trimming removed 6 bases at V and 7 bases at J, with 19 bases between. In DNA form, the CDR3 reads TGCAGCGTACAGGGCGGGAGTATCGGAGAGCAGTACTTC. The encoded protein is CSVQGGSIGEQYF.

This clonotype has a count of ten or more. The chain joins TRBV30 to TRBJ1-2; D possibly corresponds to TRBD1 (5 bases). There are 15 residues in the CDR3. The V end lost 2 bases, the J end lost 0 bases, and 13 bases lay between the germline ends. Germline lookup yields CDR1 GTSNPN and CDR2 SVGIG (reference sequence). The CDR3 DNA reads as TGTGCCTGGAGTTATACAGGCTTACCTAACTATGGCTACACCTTC. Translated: CAWSYTGLPNYGYTF.

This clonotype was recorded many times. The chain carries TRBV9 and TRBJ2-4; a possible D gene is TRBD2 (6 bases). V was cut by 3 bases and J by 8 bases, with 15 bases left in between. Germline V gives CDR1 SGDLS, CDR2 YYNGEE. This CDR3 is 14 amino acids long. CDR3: CASSGDGTGDIQYF. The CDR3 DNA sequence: TGTGCCAGCAGCGGCGATGGGACTGGGGACATTCAGTACTTC.

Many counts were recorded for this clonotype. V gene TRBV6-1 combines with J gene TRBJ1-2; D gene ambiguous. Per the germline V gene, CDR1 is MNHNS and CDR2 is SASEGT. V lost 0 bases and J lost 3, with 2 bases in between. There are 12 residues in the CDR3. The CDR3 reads CASSEADYGYTF. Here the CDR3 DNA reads TGTGCCAGCAGTGAAGCAGACTATGGCTACACCTTC.

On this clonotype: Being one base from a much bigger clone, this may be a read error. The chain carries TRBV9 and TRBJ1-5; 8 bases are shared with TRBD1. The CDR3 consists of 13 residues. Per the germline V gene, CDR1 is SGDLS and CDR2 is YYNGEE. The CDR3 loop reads CSSSRGPGQPQHF. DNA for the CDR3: TGTTCCAGCAGCAGGGGGCCAGGTCAGCCCCAGCATTTT.

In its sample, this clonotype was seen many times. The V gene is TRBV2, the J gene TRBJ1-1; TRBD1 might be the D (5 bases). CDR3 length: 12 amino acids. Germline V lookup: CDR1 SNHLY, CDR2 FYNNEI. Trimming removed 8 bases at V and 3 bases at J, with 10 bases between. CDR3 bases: TGTGCCAGCTTCGGGGGGGACACTGAAGCTTTCTTT. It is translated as CASFGGDTEAFF.

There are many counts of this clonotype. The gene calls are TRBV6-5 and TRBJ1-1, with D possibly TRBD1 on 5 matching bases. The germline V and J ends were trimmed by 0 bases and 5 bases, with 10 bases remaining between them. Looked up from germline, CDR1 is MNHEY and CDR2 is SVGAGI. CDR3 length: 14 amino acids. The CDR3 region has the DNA TGTGCCAGCAGTTACTCGCTGGGGGAAACTGAAGCTTTCTTT. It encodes CASSYSLGETEAFF.

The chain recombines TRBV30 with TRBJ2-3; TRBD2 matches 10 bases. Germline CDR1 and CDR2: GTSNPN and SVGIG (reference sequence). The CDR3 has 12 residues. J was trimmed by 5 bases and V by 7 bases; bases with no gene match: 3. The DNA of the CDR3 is TGTGCCTATAGCGGGAGGAGAGATACGCAGTATTTT. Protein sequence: CAYSGRRDTQYF.

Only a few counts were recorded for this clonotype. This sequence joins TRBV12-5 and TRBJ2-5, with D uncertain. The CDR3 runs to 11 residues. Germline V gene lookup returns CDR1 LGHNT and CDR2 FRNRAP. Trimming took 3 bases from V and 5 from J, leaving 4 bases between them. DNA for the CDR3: TGTGCTAGTGGTTTAATTGAGACCCAGTACTTC. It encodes CASGLIETQYF.

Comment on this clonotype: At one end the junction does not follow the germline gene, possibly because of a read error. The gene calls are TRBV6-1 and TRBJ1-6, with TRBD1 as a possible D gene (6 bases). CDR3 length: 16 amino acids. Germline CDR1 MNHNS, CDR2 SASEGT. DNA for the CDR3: TGTGCCAGCAGACGCAAGGGGGGCAGCAATAATTCACCCCTTCACTTT. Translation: CASRRKGGSNNSPLHF.

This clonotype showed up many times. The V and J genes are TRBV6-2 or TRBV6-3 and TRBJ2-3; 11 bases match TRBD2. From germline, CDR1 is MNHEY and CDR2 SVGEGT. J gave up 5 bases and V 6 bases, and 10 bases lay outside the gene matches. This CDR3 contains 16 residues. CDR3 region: CASRQGLAGRGDTQYF. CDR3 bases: TGTGCCAGCAGACAAGGACTAGCGGGCCGGGGAGATACGCAGTATTTT.

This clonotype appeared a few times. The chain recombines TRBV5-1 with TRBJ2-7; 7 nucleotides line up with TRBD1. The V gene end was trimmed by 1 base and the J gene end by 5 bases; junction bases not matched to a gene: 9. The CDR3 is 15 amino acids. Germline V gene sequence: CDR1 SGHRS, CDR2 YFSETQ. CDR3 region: CASSLIWDSGHEQYF. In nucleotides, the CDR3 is TGCGCCAGCAGCTTGATTTGGGACAGCGGTCACGAGCAGTACTTC.

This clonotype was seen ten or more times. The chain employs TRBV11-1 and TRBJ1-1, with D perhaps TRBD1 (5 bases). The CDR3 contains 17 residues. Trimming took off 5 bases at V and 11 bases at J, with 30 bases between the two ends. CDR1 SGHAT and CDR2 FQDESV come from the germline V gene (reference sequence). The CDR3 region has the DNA TGTGCCAGCAGCCCAACTCCTCGGGGAGGGGACCCTCGAGACGCTTTCTTT. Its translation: CASSPTPRGGDPRDAFF.

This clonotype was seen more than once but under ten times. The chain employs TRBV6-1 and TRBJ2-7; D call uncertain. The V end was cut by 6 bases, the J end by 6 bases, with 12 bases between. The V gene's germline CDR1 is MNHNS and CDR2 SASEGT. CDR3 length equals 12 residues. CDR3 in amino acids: CASSPKGLEQYF. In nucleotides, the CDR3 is TGTGCCAGCAGCCCGAAGGGTCTCGAGCAGTACTTC.

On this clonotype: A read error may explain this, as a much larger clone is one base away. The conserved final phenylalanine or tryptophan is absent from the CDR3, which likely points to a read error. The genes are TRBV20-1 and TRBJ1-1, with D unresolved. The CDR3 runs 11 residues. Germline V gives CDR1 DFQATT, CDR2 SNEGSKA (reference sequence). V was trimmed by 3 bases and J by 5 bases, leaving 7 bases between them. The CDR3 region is CSASGSTEAFY. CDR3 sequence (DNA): TGCAGTGCTAGCGGAAGTACTGAAGCTTTCTAT.

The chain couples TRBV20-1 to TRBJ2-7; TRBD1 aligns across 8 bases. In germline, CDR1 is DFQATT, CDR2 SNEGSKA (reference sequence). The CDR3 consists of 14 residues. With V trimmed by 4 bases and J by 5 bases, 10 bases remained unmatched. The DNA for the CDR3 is TGCAGTGCTAATGCAGGGGGCTTTTTCCACGAGCAGTACTTC. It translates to CSANAGGFFHEQYF.

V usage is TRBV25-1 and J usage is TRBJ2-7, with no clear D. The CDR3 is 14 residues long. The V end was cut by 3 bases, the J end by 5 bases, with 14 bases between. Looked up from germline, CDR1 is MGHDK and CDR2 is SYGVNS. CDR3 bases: TGTGCCAGCAGTGATGCGCGAAAACGGGACGAGCAGTACTTC. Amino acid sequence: CASSDARKRDEQYF.